This record covers a single T cell receptor beta chain. This sample was taken from a study of cytomegalovirus exposure and HLA in healthy donors. The CDR3 is 14 residues long. Germline V gene lookup returns CDR1 SGHRS and CDR2 YFSETQ. V gave up 4 bases and J gave up 3 bases; unmatched junction bases: 4. PCR was performed using 60 Vbeta and 13 Jbeta primers. The assay was immunoSEQ multiplex PCR, and TCRdb's table has in-frame clones only and misses some. The record lists 100,000 to 150,000 clones, of which the ten most abundant hold under 3.5%. Sequenced input: PBMCs. This clonotype was sampled from a young man in good health and CMV-seronegative. This chain uses TRBV5-1 with TRBJ2-5; 9 nucleotides line up with TRBD2. The CDR3: CASSPGLAEETQYF. The CDR3 coding sequence is TGCGCCAGCAGCCCGGGACTAGCCGAAGAGACCCAGTACTTC.